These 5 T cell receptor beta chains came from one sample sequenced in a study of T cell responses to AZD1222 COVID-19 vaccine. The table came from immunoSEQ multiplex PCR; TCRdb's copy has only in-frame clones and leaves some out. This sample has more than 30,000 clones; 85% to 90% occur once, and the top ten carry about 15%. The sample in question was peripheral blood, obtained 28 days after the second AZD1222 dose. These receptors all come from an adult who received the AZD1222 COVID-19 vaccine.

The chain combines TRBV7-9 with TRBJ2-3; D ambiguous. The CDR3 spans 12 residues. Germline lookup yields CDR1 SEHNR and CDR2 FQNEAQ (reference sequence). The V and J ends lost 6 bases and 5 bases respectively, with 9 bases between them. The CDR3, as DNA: TGTGCCAGCAGTCTCAACAAAGATACGCAGTATTTT. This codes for CASSLNKDTQYF.

CDR3: CASSAPHGTGELFF. The DNA for the CDR3 is TGTGCCAGCAGCGCACCCCACGGGACCGGGGAGCTGTTTTTT. V gene TRBV7-3 combines with J gene TRBJ2-2; D not certain. The CDR3 extends over 14 amino acids. Between the trimmed V and J ends, which lost 5 bases and 5 bases, there was a span of 12 bases. Per the germline V gene, CDR1 is SGHTA and CDR2 is FQGTGA.

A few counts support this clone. CDR3 region: CATSAGGTDTQYF. The CDR3 DNA is TGTGCCACCAGCGCTGGGGGCACAGATACGCAGTATTTT. The rearrangement uses TRBV24-1 and TRBJ2-3; D is unresolved. Per germline, CDR1 KGHDR and CDR2 SFDVKD. The CDR3 totals 13 residues. With 7 bases removed from V and 1 base from J, the gap between germline ends came to 8 bases.

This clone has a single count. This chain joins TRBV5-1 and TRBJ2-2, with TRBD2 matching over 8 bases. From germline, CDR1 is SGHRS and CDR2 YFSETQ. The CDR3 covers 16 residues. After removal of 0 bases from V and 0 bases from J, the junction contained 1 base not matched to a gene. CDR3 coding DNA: TGCGCCAGCAGCTTGGGACTAGCGACGAACACCGGGGAGCTGTTTTTT. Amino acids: CASSLGLATNTGELFF.

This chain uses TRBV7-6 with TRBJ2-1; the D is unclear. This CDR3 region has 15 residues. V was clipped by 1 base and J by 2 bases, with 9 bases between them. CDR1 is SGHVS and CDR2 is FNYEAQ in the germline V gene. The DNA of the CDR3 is TGTGCCAGCAGCTTAGAACTCCGGACCTACAATGAGCAGTTCTTC. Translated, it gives CASSLELRTYNEQFF.